This entry lists 2 T cell receptor beta chains sequenced from one sample in a study of blood T cell repertoires in COVID-19 (TCRdb year 2020). Receptor amplification or capture employed the immunoSEQ multiplex PCR assay. The table was pulled from immuneACCESS by TCRdb, which kept in-frame rearrangements only. Such tables lose some clones; where checked, under half of the loss comes from unresolved V genes, and the rest has no known cause. This sample is represented by roughly 340,000 clones; 87% of them were singletons. The ten biggest clones cover roughly 2% of the sample. Material: PBMCs or T cells enriched from blood (not recorded which). These receptor sequences come from a man aged 35 to 55 in a cohort exposed to, infected with or recovered from COVID-19 (not recorded which).

This clone was detected once. The CDR3 nucleotides read TGTGCCAGCAGTGGGGGACTGAACACAGATACGCAGTATTTT. Protein: CASSGGLNTDTQYF. This sequence joins TRBV27 and TRBJ2-3; a possible D gene is TRBD2 (6 bases). V lost 5 bases and J lost 2, with 11 bases in between. The germline gives CDR1 MNHEY, CDR2 SMNVEV (reference sequence). The CDR3 has 14 amino acids.

In this sample, this clone turned up once. This sequence joins TRBV20-1 and TRBJ2-1; D is uncertain. CDR3 length equals 11 residues. Trimming cost V 0 bases and J 8 bases, with 5 bases left between them. Germline V gene sequence: CDR1 DFQATT, CDR2 SNEGSKA (reference sequence). The CDR3 is CSARDLYEQFF. The DNA of the CDR3 is TGCAGTGCTAGAGATTTATATGAGCAGTTCTTC.